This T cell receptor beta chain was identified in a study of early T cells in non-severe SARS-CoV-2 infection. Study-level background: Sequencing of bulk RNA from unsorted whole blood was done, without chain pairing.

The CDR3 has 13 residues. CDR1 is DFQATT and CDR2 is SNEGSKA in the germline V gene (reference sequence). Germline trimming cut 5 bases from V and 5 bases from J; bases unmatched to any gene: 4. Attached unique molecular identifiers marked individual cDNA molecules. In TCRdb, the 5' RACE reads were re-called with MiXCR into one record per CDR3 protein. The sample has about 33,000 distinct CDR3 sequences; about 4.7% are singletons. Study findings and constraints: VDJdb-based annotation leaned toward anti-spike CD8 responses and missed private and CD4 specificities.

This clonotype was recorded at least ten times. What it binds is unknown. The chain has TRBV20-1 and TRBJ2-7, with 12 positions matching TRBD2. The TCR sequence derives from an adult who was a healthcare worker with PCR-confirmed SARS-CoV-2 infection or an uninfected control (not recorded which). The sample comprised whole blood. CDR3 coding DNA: TGCAGTGCTTTCGGGACTAGCGGGCACGAGCAGTACTTC. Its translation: CSAFGTSGHEQYF.